These 13 T cell receptor beta chains were sequenced from one sample in a study of vaccination and CD4 T cells after COVID-19. CD4+ T cells that had been cultured provided DNA sequenced with the Oncomine TCR Beta short-read assay. Each CDR3 protein is one row after TCRdb ran MiXCR on the PCR reads. This sample has 15,000 or so distinct CDR3 sequences, with around three fifths found just once. These receptors have no known antigen. The sample's treatment: approximately 9-day PBMC culture with coronavirus spike peptide pools or control peptides (ViraFEST assay). The source was CD4+ T cells from blood, cultured in vitro, collected after SARS-CoV-2 vaccination. The receptors shown here come from a human donor who had recovered from COVID-19.

V is TRBV19 and J is TRBJ2-2; D is unclear. CDR1 LNHDA and CDR2 SQIVND come from the germline V gene (reference sequence). The CDR3 extends over 13 amino acids. The V end was cut by 5 bases, the J end by 5 bases, with 9 bases between. The DNA of the CDR3 is TGTGCCAGTAGTGTACAAGTTACCGGGGAGCTGTTTTTT. This translates into CASSVQVTGELFF.

The chain uses TRBV11-3 and TRBJ2-2; no reliable D call. This CDR3 contains 15 residues. The germline CDR1 and CDR2 sequences are SGHNT and YENEEA. Trimming pared 3 bases from V and 2 bases from J, leaving 10 bases between. Here the CDR3 DNA reads TGTGCCAGCAGCTTCCTGGGCGGAAACACCGGGGAGCTGTTTTTT. This translates into CASSFLGGNTGELFF.

This clonotype was detected a few times. The gene calls are TRBV6-1 and TRBJ1-5; no definite D call. The CDR3 runs to 16 residues. Trimming cost V 11 bases and J 2 bases, with 22 bases left between them. The germline V gene encodes CDR1 MNHNS and CDR2 SASEGT. CDR3 sequence reads: CAVGGLKTVGNQPQHF. The CDR3 DNA reads TGTGCCGTCGGTGGGCTGAAAACTGTGGGCAATCAGCCCCAGCATTTT.

The gene calls are TRBV14 and TRBJ1-2; D is unclear. Germline V gene sequence: CDR1 SGHDN, CDR2 FVKESK. Trimming removed 3 bases at V and 3 bases at J, with 8 bases between. CDR3 length: 13 residues. The CDR3 region is CASSHDPYYGYTF. In DNA form, the CDR3 reads TGTGCCAGCAGCCATGACCCCTACTATGGCTACACCTTC. Together with reference TRBV14 and TRBJ1-2, the CDR3 gives the full variable domain: EAGVTQFPSHSVIEKGQTVTLRCDPISGHDNLYWYRRVMGKEIKFLLHFVKESKQDESGMPNNRFLAERTGGTYSTLKVQPAELEDSGVYFCASSHDPYYGYTFGSGTRLTVV.

In DNA, the CDR3 is TGCAGTGCTAGGGGGCAGATGGTCTCTGGAAACACCATATATTTT. Translated: CSARGQMVSGNTIYF. This rearrangement joins TRBV20-1 to TRBJ1-3; weak D call: TRBD1 (5 bases). Per the germline V gene, CDR1 is DFQATT and CDR2 is SNEGSKA (reference sequence). The V and J ends lost 3 bases and 0 bases respectively, with 12 bases between them. This CDR3 has 15 residues.

The V call is TRBV6-1, the J call TRBJ2-2; TRBD1 matches 7 bases. The trim removed 5 bases at V and 4 bases at J, leaving 1 base unmatched. This CDR3 is 13 amino acids long. The germline V gene has CDR1 MNHNS and CDR2 SASEGT. The CDR3 nucleotides are TGTGCCAGCAGTAACAGGGGCACCGGGGAGCTGTTTTTT. This encodes CASSNRGTGELFF.

J is TRBJ2-3 and V is TRBV24-1; D gene unclear. V was cut by 0 bases and J by 11 bases, with 14 bases left in between. In germline, CDR1 is KGHDR, CDR2 SFDVKD. The CDR3 is made up of 14 amino acids. CDR3 region: CATSDLHEAVGQYF. Here the CDR3 DNA reads TGTGCCACCAGTGATTTGCACGAGGCGGTGGGGCAGTATTTT.

Only one count was recorded for this clonotype. V and J are TRBV2 and TRBJ2-3; D is unresolved. The CDR3 extends over 15 amino acids. V was clipped by 3 bases and J by 2 bases, with 12 bases between them. Germline V gives CDR1 SNHLY, CDR2 FYNNEI. CDR3 in amino acids: CASSDRTPATDTQYF. Written as DNA, the CDR3 is TGTGCCAGCAGTGATAGGACCCCTGCCACAGATACGCAGTATTTT.

The V and J genes are TRBV20-1 and TRBJ1-1, with D tentatively TRBD1 (6 bases). Trimming stripped 5 bases from V and 13 bases from J, with 20 bases between. CDR1 and CDR2 (germline): DFQATT, SNEGSKA (reference sequence). The CDR3 spans 12 residues. Here the CDR3 DNA reads TGCAGTGCTTTACCGCAACAGGGAGGTGTTTTCTTT. Translation gives CSALPQQGGVFF.

The chain uses TRBV19 and TRBJ2-5; 7 nucleotides align to TRBD1. CDR1 LNHDA and CDR2 SQIVND come from the germline V gene (reference sequence). Trimming cost V 6 bases and J 2 bases; bases outside gene matches: 3. The CDR3 length is 13 residues. The CDR3 protein is CASSRDRQETQYF. In DNA, the CDR3 is TGTGCCAGTAGCCGGGACAGACAAGAGACCCAGTACTTC.

Only a few counts were recorded for this clonotype. The chain employs TRBV20-1 and TRBJ1-1, with D possibly matching TRBD1 (5 bases). V shed 6 bases and J shed 3 bases, with 17 bases lying between them. Germline V gene lookup returns CDR1 DFQATT and CDR2 SNEGSKA (reference sequence). The CDR3 length is 14 residues. CDR3 residues: CSAHPRGADTEAFF. The CDR3 coding sequence is TGCAGTGCCCACCCGAGAGGGGCGGACACTGAAGCTTTCTTT.

V is TRBV6-5 and J is TRBJ1-1; TRBD1 aligns across 10 bases. V lost 4 bases, J lost 5 bases, and 4 bases stayed unmatched. This CDR3 region has 14 residues. Germline assignment: CDR1 MNHEY and CDR2 SVGAGI. The CDR3 spells CASSSRQGATEAFF. The CDR3 bases are TGTGCCAGCAGTTCAAGACAGGGGGCGACTGAAGCTTTCTTT.

The V and J genes are TRBV10-3 and TRBJ2-5, with D possibly TRBD2 on 6 matching bases. V was shortened by 0 bases and J by 5 bases, with 22 bases between the two germline ends. Germline lookup yields CDR1 ENHRY and CDR2 SYGVKD. The CDR3 consists of 18 residues. The CDR3 is CAISESGTGAGRLETQYF. Written as DNA, the CDR3 is TGTGCCATCAGTGAGTCGGGTACGGGCGCGGGGCGTTTGGAGACCCAGTACTTC.